These T cell receptor beta chains were read from a single sample in a study of control samples from healthy donors and cancer patients. Profiling relied on immunoSEQ multiplex PCR, and the TCRdb table lists in-frame clones only, not all of them. The repertoire holds approximately 90,000 clones, with approximately 93% as singletons. Material: blood. Every receptor here comes from a woman under 40 in good health. CDR3s include the opening cysteine and the closing phenylalanine or tryptophan. Fields, in order: V gene, D gene, J gene, CDR3 protein. The D gene is left open where the match is weak.

v_call: TRBV4-2
d_call: .
j_call: TRBJ2-2
cdr3_aa: CASSPRGTGELFF

v_call: TRBV29-1
d_call: .
j_call: TRBJ2-7
cdr3_aa: CSVQTGYEQYF

v_call: TRBV27
d_call: .
j_call: TRBJ2-7
cdr3_aa: CASSLIGFGEQYF

v_call: TRBV2
d_call: .
j_call: TRBJ1-5
cdr3_aa: CASSEFPFLSRTNQPQHF

v_call: TRBV18
d_call: .
j_call: TRBJ2-5
cdr3_aa: CASSWTVQETQYF

v_call: TRBV7-3
d_call: TRBD2
j_call: TRBJ2-5
cdr3_aa: CASSFVAGGQETQYF

v_call: TRBV18
d_call: .
j_call: TRBJ1-3
cdr3_aa: CASSPEAGGNTIYF

v_call: TRBV28
d_call: .
j_call: TRBJ1-4
cdr3_aa: CASLDTLDEKLFF

v_call: TRBV3-1/TRBV3-2
d_call: .
j_call: TRBJ1-2
cdr3_aa: CASSQDPRGLYGYTF

v_call: TRBV7-9
d_call: .
j_call: TRBJ1-2
cdr3_aa: CASSSKTGAAF

v_call: TRBV28
d_call: .
j_call: TRBJ2-7
cdr3_aa: CASSPYYEQYF

v_call: TRBV7-2
d_call: .
j_call: TRBJ1-1
cdr3_aa: CASSLSPEAFF

v_call: TRBV4-1
d_call: .
j_call: TRBJ1-6
cdr3_aa: CASSQERGNSPLHF

v_call: TRBV19
d_call: .
j_call: TRBJ1-6
cdr3_aa: CASSISVAPLHF

v_call: TRBV6-1
d_call: .
j_call: TRBJ1-2
cdr3_aa: CASSEAGTSQGLGYGYTF

v_call: TRBV7-9
d_call: TRBD1
j_call: TRBJ1-4
cdr3_aa: CASSFPDRGENEKLFF

v_call: TRBV9
d_call: .
j_call: TRBJ1-2
cdr3_aa: CASSPTQGSRVYGYTF

v_call: TRBV5-1
d_call: .
j_call: TRBJ1-4
cdr3_aa: CASSFGARNEKLFF

v_call: TRBV7-3
d_call: .
j_call: TRBJ2-1
cdr3_aa: CASSLNMGSDEQFF

v_call: TRBV12-3/TRBV12-4
d_call: .
j_call: TRBJ2-7
cdr3_aa: CASSPSPYEQYF

v_call: TRBV27
d_call: .
j_call: TRBJ1-3
cdr3_aa: CASSLSSGFGNTIYF

v_call: TRBV10-1
d_call: TRBD1
j_call: TRBJ1-2
cdr3_aa: CASSVGQGYSGYTF

v_call: TRBV9
d_call: .
j_call: TRBJ2-1
cdr3_aa: CASSPWGERGTDEQFF

v_call: TRBV5-4
d_call: .
j_call: TRBJ2-2
cdr3_aa: CASSFGGHTGELFF

v_call: TRBV29-1
d_call: TRBD1
j_call: TRBJ1-1
cdr3_aa: CSVTGQMNTEAFF

v_call: TRBV5-1
d_call: .
j_call: TRBJ1-2
cdr3_aa: CASSSDPDGTYGYTF

v_call: TRBV7-9
d_call: .
j_call: TRBJ1-2
cdr3_aa: CASSPKGEVRLANYGYTF

v_call: TRBV7-8
d_call: TRBD1
j_call: TRBJ1-1
cdr3_aa: CASSLARTGIDTEAFF

v_call: TRBV5-5
d_call: .
j_call: TRBJ2-6
cdr3_aa: CASSLQVSGANVLTF

v_call: TRBV5-4
d_call: .
j_call: TRBJ2-5
cdr3_aa: CASSLTSQETQYF

v_call: TRBV10-2
d_call: .
j_call: TRBJ1-5
cdr3_aa: CASSIGGQPQHF

v_call: TRBV5-1
d_call: .
j_call: TRBJ1-1
cdr3_aa: CASSLGTGPTNTEAFF

v_call: TRBV6-6
d_call: .
j_call: TRBJ1-4
cdr3_aa: CASSDRTTNEKLFF

v_call: TRBV11-2
d_call: TRBD1
j_call: TRBJ2-7
cdr3_aa: CASSPRTGTYEQYF

v_call: TRBV27
d_call: .
j_call: TRBJ1-2
cdr3_aa: CASSRARGTDWEGFGYTF

v_call: TRBV5-1
d_call: TRBD1
j_call: TRBJ1-2
cdr3_aa: CASSLRTGGGYTF

v_call: TRBV6-5
d_call: .
j_call: TRBJ1-5
cdr3_aa: CASRMRVYSNQPQHF

v_call: TRBV7-8
d_call: .
j_call: TRBJ1-1
cdr3_aa: CASSLGEGGSTEAFF

v_call: TRBV27
d_call: .
j_call: TRBJ2-3
cdr3_aa: CASSLSPDTQYF

v_call: TRBV2
d_call: .
j_call: TRBJ1-2
cdr3_aa: CASSEDSSYGYTF

v_call: TRBV29-1
d_call: .
j_call: TRBJ1-1
cdr3_aa: CSGIDRLNTEAFF

v_call: TRBV5-1
d_call: .
j_call: TRBJ2-7
cdr3_aa: CASSLSRASSYEQYF

v_call: TRBV19
d_call: TRBD1
j_call: TRBJ2-1
cdr3_aa: CASSGTGEVNEQFF